This T cell receptor (beta chain) was recorded in a study of regulatory T cells in long-lasting Graves disease. Across the study: With positive TSH receptor antibodies and over 5 years of antithyroid drugs, Graves' disease was considered persistent.

Time point noted: persistent/refractory GD, antithyroid drugs over 5 years with positive TRAb. PBMCs provided the RNA from which the TCR library was made. Patients with Graves' disease were diagnosed by American Thyroid Association guidelines. Libraries of TCR beta came from iRepertoire HTBI primers plus Arm-PCR of CDR3 regions. Per the original methods: Identification yielded some 65 TRBV and roughly 14 TRBJ segments across samples. Each CDR3 protein is one row after TCRdb ran MiXCR on the multiplex PCR reads. TCRdb, not the original authors, processed these V and J calls. The sample has 500,000 to 700,000 distinct CDR3 sequences; 25% to 35% are singletons. The sequencing here drew on peripheral blood mononuclear cells (PBMCs), taken when the disease was refractory, from a patient treated with antithyroid drugs. The clonotype originates from a female donor with Graves disease.

CDR3 amino acids: CASGPTSRDYEQYF. The CDR3 bases are TGTGCCAGCGGACCGACTAGCAGAGACTACGAGCAGTACTTC. The genes are TRBV7-6 and TRBJ2-7; 7 nucleotides line up with TRBD2. This CDR3 is 14 amino acids long. Germline V gene data show CDR1 as SGHVS and CDR2 as FNYEAQ. V lost 8 bases, J lost 3 bases, and 10 bases stayed unmatched.